What follows are 27 T cell receptor beta chains derived from one specimen sequenced in a study of blood T cell repertoires in COVID-19. Sequencing was performed with immunoSEQ multiplex PCR; in TCRdb, only in-frame clones are kept and a portion is missing. This table holds more than 85,000 clones, roughly 87% found once. Specimen: peripheral blood. The receptors come from a man between 65 and 80 years old with acute or convalescent COVID-19.

The chain is built from TRBV19 and TRBJ1-2; D uncertain. CDR1 and CDR2 from the germline V gene are LNHDA and SQIVND (reference sequence). This CDR3 comprises 17 residues. Trimming removed 1 base from V and 7 bases from J, with 22 bases in between. The CDR3 loop reads CASSIVIGGPQYSGYTF. CDR3 coding DNA: TGTGCCAGTAGTATAGTAATCGGAGGACCTCAATATTCTGGCTACACCTTC.

The CDR3 sequence: CASSSYTGLVNEKLFF. The DNA of the CDR3 is TGTGCCAGCAGCTCATATACAGGGCTAGTTAATGAAAAACTGTTTTTT. The chain carries TRBV7-9 and TRBJ1-4; maybe TRBD1 (6 bases). Per the germline V gene, CDR1 is SEHNR and CDR2 is FQNEAQ (reference sequence). This CDR3 spans 16 amino acids. V was pared by 4 bases and J by 4 bases, with 16 bases between.

The rearrangement uses TRBV6-6 and TRBJ1-4, with 9 bases aligning to TRBD1. From germline, CDR1 is MNHNY and CDR2 SVGAGI (reference sequence). The CDR3 loop spans 14 amino acids. V lost 5 bases, J lost 6 bases, and 4 bases stayed unmatched. The CDR3 DNA reads TGTGCCAGCAGTGACAGGGGGAACCATGAAAAACTGTTTTTT. Encoded protein: CASSDRGNHEKLFF.

The chain employs TRBV18 and TRBJ1-1; TRBD1 is a possible D gene (6 bases). Germline V gene lookup returns CDR1 KGHSH and CDR2 LQKENI. The CDR3 is 15 amino acids. The ends were cut back, 6 bases at V and 0 bases at J, with 14 bases in the middle. The DNA of the CDR3 is TGTGCCAGCTCCCTAGGGGGGGGGATGAACACTGAAGCTTTCTTT. Amino acids: CASSLGGGMNTEAFF.

The J gene is TRBJ2-3, the V gene TRBV21-1; the D call of TRBD2 is as the table states it, not checked on the DNA. TRBV21-1 is recorded as a pseudogene. The CDR3 is 12 amino acids. CDR3 DNA sequence: TGTGCCAGCAGCAACCTCCCCGATACGCAGTATTTT. Protein product: CASSNLPDTQYF.

The rearrangement uses TRBV7-9 and TRBJ2-6; 9 bases are a match to TRBD1. CDR1 and CDR2 from the germline V gene are SEHNR and FQNEAQ (reference sequence). V lost 6 bases and J lost 2; bases outside the gene matches: 14. This CDR3 has 19 residues. CDR3 loop: CASSPRSGQGGAGANVLTF. The CDR3 bases are TGTGCCAGCAGTCCGCGGTCGGGACAGGGTGGTGCTGGGGCCAACGTCCTGACTTTC.

A note on this clone: One junction end does not reproduce the germline sequence, and a read error may be involved. The chain recombines TRBV13 with TRBJ2-2; D might be TRBD1 (5 bases). The CDR3 totals 14 residues. CDR1 and CDR2 from the germline V gene are PRHDT and FYEKMQ (reference sequence). This CDR3 is CASSLGQGTGELFF. DNA of the CDR3: TGTGCCAGCAGCCTAGGGCAGGGAACCGGGGAGCTGTTTTTT. Combining the CDR3 with reference TRBV13 and TRBJ2-2 gives the whole variable domain AAGVIQSPRHLIKEKRETATLKCYPIPRHDTVYWYQQGPGQDPQFLISFYEKMQSDKGSIPDRFSAQQFSDYHSELNMSSLELGDSALYFCASSLGQGTGELFFGEGSRLTVL.

The chain carries TRBV5-1 and TRBJ1-2; 7 nucleotides align to TRBD1. This CDR3 has 12 amino acids. The V and J ends lost 4 bases and 4 bases, in that order; junction bases with no gene match: 1. Germline V gene data show CDR1 as SGHRS and CDR2 as YFSETQ. The CDR3 reads CASSDRAYGYTF. CDR3 in DNA: TGCGCCAGCAGCGACAGGGCCTATGGCTACACCTTC.

The chain combines TRBV3-1 (or the pseudogene TRBV3-2) with TRBJ2-3, with a weak D call TRBD1 (6 bases). This CDR3 has 15 amino acids. Germline V gene data show CDR1 as LGHDT and CDR2 as YNNKEL (reference sequence). V was pared by 2 bases and J by 2 bases, with 11 bases between. The CDR3 bases are TGTGCCAGCAGCCAACCAGGACAGCCCACAGATACGCAGTATTTT. This sequence encodes CASSQPGQPTDTQYF.

The chain employs TRBV10-1 and TRBJ1-1, with no clear D. V was shortened by 0 bases and J by 5 bases, with 19 bases between the two germline ends. This CDR3 spans 17 amino acids. Germline V gene data show CDR1 as WNHNN and CDR2 as SYGVQD (reference sequence). CDR3 sequence (DNA): TGCGCCAGCAGTGAGTCCCTACCTTCATTCCCGCCGACTGAAGCTTTCTTT. Its protein is CASSESLPSFPPTEAFF.

The gene calls are TRBV12-3 or TRBV12-4 and TRBJ2-5; D uncertain. Trimming took 5 bases from V and 5 from J, leaving 9 bases between them. The CDR3 spans 12 residues. The CDR3 bases are TGTGCCAGCAGTCCGCGCAGGGAGACCCAGTACTTC. Amino acid sequence: CASSPRRETQYF.

The chain joins TRBV15 to TRBJ2-3; TRBD1 agrees at 7 bases. The junction had 4 bases not matched to a gene; V was cut back by 1 base and J by 0 bases. Looked up from germline, CDR1 is LNHNV and CDR2 is YYDKDF (reference sequence). The CDR3 totals 16 residues. Written as DNA, the CDR3 is TGTGCCACCAGCAGAGGTGGGACAGCCAGCACAGATACGCAGTATTTT. Translated, it gives CATSRGGTASTDTQYF.

The chain joins TRBV19 to TRBJ2-6, with D possibly TRBD1 on 6 matching bases. V dropped 0 bases and J dropped 2 bases, with 14 bases sitting between them. Germline V CDR1 and CDR2: LNHDA, SQIVND (reference sequence). The CDR3 consists of 18 residues. The CDR3 loop reads CASSIDGGQLPGANVLTF. The CDR3 bases are TGTGCCAGTAGTATAGATGGGGGACAATTACCTGGGGCCAACGTCCTGACTTTC.

The chain couples TRBV11-2 to TRBJ1-3; D unresolved. V gave up 2 bases and J gave up 0 bases, with 14 bases separating them. The CDR3 has 17 amino acids. Germline V gene data show CDR1 as SGHAT and CDR2 as FQNNGV. The CDR3: CASSLRRQALSGNTIYF. CDR3 nucleotides: TGTGCCAGCAGCTTAAGAAGGCAGGCGCTCTCTGGAAACACCATATATTTT.

The V call is TRBV7-9, the J call TRBJ1-4; a possible D gene is TRBD1 (6 bases). V shed 3 bases and J shed 5 bases, with 16 bases lying between them. This CDR3 region has 16 residues. The germline CDR1 and CDR2 sequences are SEHNR and FQNEAQ (reference sequence). CDR3: CASSLGAQVTNEKLFF. The CDR3 DNA reads TGTGCCAGCAGCTTGGGGGCACAGGTCACCAATGAAAAACTGTTTTTT.

This clone was seen once. The J gene is TRBJ1-2, the V gene TRBV5-1; TRBD1 matches 12 bases. This CDR3 has 15 residues. V lost 4 bases to trimming and J lost 6 bases; unmatched junction nucleotides: 7. From germline, CDR1 is SGHRS and CDR2 YFSETQ. CDR3 region: CASSPPGQGANGYTF. The CDR3 DNA sequence: TGCGCCAGCAGCCCCCCGGGACAGGGGGCGAATGGCTACACCTTC.

The rearrangement links TRBV6-1 to TRBJ1-3; weak D call: TRBD1 (5 bases). This CDR3 comprises 17 residues. Trimming took 0 bases from V and 0 from J, leaving 12 bases between them. Germline assignment: CDR1 MNHNS and CDR2 SASEGT. DNA for the CDR3: TGTGCCAGCAGTGAAGCGGGGGGATTAGGCTCTGGAAACACCATATATTTT. The encoded protein is CASSEAGGLGSGNTIYF.

This CDR3 is CASSESIGGLLGTQYF. DNA of the CDR3: TGCGCCAGCAGTGAGTCGATAGGGGGCTTGTTAGGTACGCAGTATTTT. The gene calls are TRBV10-1 and TRBJ2-3; TRBD1 matches 7 bases. There are 16 residues in the CDR3. The trim removed 0 bases at V and 8 bases at J, leaving 11 bases unmatched. The germline gives CDR1 WNHNN, CDR2 SYGVQD (reference sequence).

The J gene is TRBJ2-7, the V gene TRBV10-2; TRBD1 aligns across 9 bases. There are 13 residues in the CDR3. V was pared by 4 bases and J by 2 bases, with 0 bases of the junction left unmatched. In germline, CDR1 is WSHSY, CDR2 SAAADI. The CDR3 nucleotides read TGCGCCAGCAGTGGGACAGGGGCCTACGAGCAGTACTTC. It yields the protein CASSGTGAYEQYF.

CDR3 sequence: CASSEVGRAYEQYF. DNA of the CDR3: TGTGCCAGCAGTGAAGTGGGCAGGGCCTACGAGCAGTACTTC. The chain recombines TRBV6-1 with TRBJ2-7; D is possibly TRBD1 (5 bases). This CDR3 has 14 amino acids. Germline V gene sequence: CDR1 MNHNS, CDR2 SASEGT. Between the trimmed V and J ends, which lost 1 base and 2 bases, there was a span of 9 bases.

CDR3 protein: CASSRGLDTEAFF. The CDR3 bases are TGTGCCAGCAGCAGGGGGCTGGATACTGAAGCTTTCTTT. The gene calls are TRBV9 and TRBJ1-1, with TRBD1 identical over 7 bases. The V gene end was trimmed by 4 bases and the J gene end by 5 bases; junction bases not matched to a gene: 5. Germline loops: CDR1 SGDLS, CDR2 YYNGEE. CDR3 size: 13 residues.

The chain combines TRBV5-4 with TRBJ2-3; D remains unclear. Germline V gene sequence: CDR1 SGHNT, CDR2 YYREEE (reference sequence). Trimming stripped 1 base from V and 6 bases from J, with 12 bases between. CDR3 size: 14 residues. CDR3 amino acids: CASSLNLPSDTQYF. The CDR3 bases are TGTGCCAGCAGCTTGAACCTCCCCAGTGATACGCAGTATTTT. Using reference TRBV5-4 and TRBJ2-3 for the parts outside the CDR3, the full variable domain is ETGVTQSPTHLIKTRGQQVTLRCSSQSGHNTVSWYQQALGQGPQFIFQYYREEENGRGNFPPRFSGLQFPNYSSELNVNALELDDSALYLCASSLNLPSDTQYFGPGTRLTVL.

This clone has a handful of counts. The rearrangement uses TRBV6-1 and TRBJ1-5; 11 positions match TRBD1. The CDR3 has 21 amino acids. Germline CDR1 reads MNHNS; CDR2 reads SASEGT. Unmatched junction bases numbered 17, after V lost 1 base and J lost 3 bases. The CDR3 reads CASSEGIGQGADHPLNQPQHF. The DNA for the CDR3 is TGTGCCAGCAGTGAAGGGATTGGACAGGGGGCCGACCACCCCCTCAATCAGCCCCAGCATTTT.

This chain uses TRBV7-6 with TRBJ1-6; possibly TRBD1 for D (6 bases). The germline V gene encodes CDR1 SGHVS and CDR2 FNYEAQ. This CDR3 has 14 amino acids. Trimming left V 2 bases short and J 5 bases short, with 7 bases between. CDR3 DNA: TGTGCCAGCAGCTTATCAGGGGATAATTCACCCCTCCACTTT. Protein: CASSLSGDNSPLHF.

This clone occurred a few times. The rearrangement links TRBV28 to TRBJ1-5; the match to TRBD1 covers 8 bases. The V gene end was trimmed by 2 bases and the J gene end by 4 bases; junction bases not matched to a gene: 10. CDR3 length: 17 amino acids. Germline V gene lookup returns CDR1 MDHEN and CDR2 SYDVKM. The CDR3 DNA sequence: TGTGCCAGCAGTTTACTACGGACAGGGAACGTGAATCAGCCCCAGCATTTT. It encodes CASSLLRTGNVNQPQHF.

This chain uses TRBV10-3 with TRBJ1-6; maybe TRBD1 (5 bases). The CDR3 length is 16 residues. CDR1 is ENHRY and CDR2 is SYGVKD in the germline V gene. Trimming removed 5 bases from V and 7 bases from J, with 18 bases in between. The CDR3 is CAISFEFSQENSPLHF. The CDR3, as DNA: TGTGCCATCAGTTTTGAGTTTTCACAGGAGAATTCACCCCTCCACTTT.

V usage is TRBV21-1 and J usage is TRBJ2-7; TRBD2, as called in the table, went unchecked against the DNA. TRBV21-1 is classified as a pseudogene. The CDR3 sequence is 15 residues long. The CDR3 nucleotides read TGTGCCAGCAGCAAAGTAATTAGTAATTCCTACGAGCAGTACGTC. Translated, it gives CASSKVISNSYEQYV.